One and the same sample provided the 2 T cell receptor beta chains below, sequenced in a study of control samples from healthy donors and cancer patients. Method: immunoSEQ multiplex PCR; TCRdb's copy keeps in-frame clones and lacks some. The sample comprises 170,000 or so clones, 94% of which are singletons, and around 1.5% rests with the top ten. The sequenced sample was blood. The receptors derive from a young woman in good health.

This clone was recorded a few times. The chain carries TRBV7-2 and TRBJ2-7, with D perhaps matching TRBD1 or TRBD2 (5 bases each). With 7 bases removed from V and 5 bases from J, the gap between germline ends came to 18 bases. Germline loops: CDR1 SGHTA, CDR2 FQGNSA. This CDR3 region has 14 residues. Here the CDR3 reads CASKPGRGSNEQYF. CDR3 coding DNA: TGTGCCAGCAAACCGGGACGAGGTTCTAACGAGCAGTACTTC.

The chain recombines TRBV7-8 with TRBJ1-2; TRBD1 agrees at 10 bases. CDR3 length: 15 residues. Unmatched junction bases numbered 4, after V lost 1 base and J lost 5 bases. The germline V gene has CDR1 SGHVS and CDR2 FQNEAQ. The CDR3 is CASSLVGGQGYGYTF. CDR3 DNA sequence: TGTGCCAGCAGCTTAGTAGGGGGACAGGGGTATGGCTACACCTTC. Based on the CDR3 plus reference TRBV7-8 and TRBJ1-2, the full variable domain is GAGVSQSPRYKVAKRGQDVALRCDPISGHVSLFWYQQALGQGPEFLTYFQNEAQLDKSGLPSDRFFAERPEGSVSTLKIQRTQQEDSAVYLCASSLVGGQGYGYTFGSGTRLTVV.